These T cell receptor beta chains were read from a single sample in a study of T cells in Graves' hyperthyroidism and ophthalmopathy. TCRdb redid the calling of the multiplex PCR reads with MiXCR, one entry per CDR3 protein. Altogether over 500,000 distinct CDR3 sequences are present, 11% to 15% being singletons, with the ten largest covering approximately 14%. Sample: blood. These receptors originate from a woman in her thirties or forties with Graves' hyperthyroidism. The CDR3 runs from the conserved cysteine through the conserved F or W. The order of the fields is V gene, D gene, J gene, clone size, CDR3 DNA, CDR3 protein. The D gene is left open where the match is weak. Not all rows give a size; the values are once, few, many and, for expanded clones, a class.

V gene: TRBV28; D gene: -; J gene: TRBJ2-7; clone size: many; CDR3 DNA: TGTGCCAGCAGTCTGGATAGCGGAGAAAAGGTGCAGTACTTC; CDR3 protein: CASSLDSGEKVQYF
V gene: TRBV5-6; D gene: TRBD1; J gene: TRBJ2-7; clone size: -; CDR3 DNA: TGTGCCAGCAGCCTGCGCTCCGTCAGGGGGCTCTACGAGCAGTACTTC; CDR3 protein: CASSLRSVRGLYEQYF
V gene: TRBV6-1; D gene: TRBD1; J gene: TRBJ2-3; clone size: many; CDR3 DNA: TGTGCCAGCATTGTGACAGGGACAGATACGCAGTATTTT; CDR3 protein: CASIVTGTDTQYF
V gene: TRBV11-2; D gene: -; J gene: TRBJ2-7; clone size: many; CDR3 DNA: TGTGCCAGCGCCCAAATACCCCGTGCGGACGAGCAGTACTTC; CDR3 protein: CASAQIPRADEQYF
V gene: TRBV12-5; D gene: TRBD1; J gene: TRBJ1-4; clone size: -; CDR3 DNA: TGTGCTAGTGGGGCGGGACAGGGTAATGAAAAACTGTTTTTT; CDR3 protein: CASGAGQGNEKLFF
V gene: TRBV18; D gene: -; J gene: TRBJ1-2; clone size: many; CDR3 DNA: TGTGCCAGCTCACCAGGGCAGGGGCGAGGAGCTGGCTACACCTTC; CDR3 protein: CASSPGQGRGAGYTF
V gene: TRBV4-1; D gene: TRBD2; J gene: TRBJ2-1; clone size: -; CDR3 DNA: TGCGCCAGCAGCCAGACGACCACGGGAGGGCCGGGGACTGCCTGGTTCTTC; CDR3 protein: CASSQTTTGGPGTAWFF
V gene: TRBV6-6; D gene: -; J gene: TRBJ2-7; clone size: many; CDR3 DNA: TGTGCCAGCAGTTACGGCGCGGCAGGCCCCTACGAGCAGTACTTC; CDR3 protein: CASSYGAAGPYEQYF
V gene: TRBV28; D gene: TRBD2; J gene: TRBJ2-1; clone size: many; CDR3 DNA: TGTGCCAGCAGTTTAGCGGGAGAGAATGAGCAGTTCTTC; CDR3 protein: CASSLAGENEQFF
V gene: TRBV20-1; D gene: -; J gene: TRBJ2-1; clone size: -; CDR3 DNA: TGCAGTGCTAGAGGGCCGGAACTATACAATGAGCAGTTCTTC; CDR3 protein: CSARGPELYNEQFF
V gene: TRBV5-1; D gene: -; J gene: TRBJ2-7; clone size: many; CDR3 DNA: TGCGCCAGCAGCTTGGCTTCAGGCCTCTACGAGCAGTACTTC; CDR3 protein: CASSLASGLYEQYF
V gene: TRBV2; D gene: -; J gene: TRBJ1-6; clone size: -; CDR3 DNA: TGTGCCAGCATTAAACAGGGTCCCGGTATATCACCCCTCCACTTT; CDR3 protein: CASIKQGPGISPLHF
V gene: TRBV9; D gene: -; J gene: TRBJ1-1; clone size: -; CDR3 DNA: TGTGCCAGCAGCGTAGGGGGAGGACTAAACACTGAAGCTTTCTTT; CDR3 protein: CASSVGGGLNTEAFF
V gene: TRBV7-6; D gene: TRBD2; J gene: TRBJ2-3; clone size: many; CDR3 DNA: TGTGCCAGCAGCTTACAGGGAGGGATGATAGATACGCAGTATTTT; CDR3 protein: CASSLQGGMIDTQYF
V gene: TRBV3-1; D gene: -; J gene: TRBJ2-3; clone size: many; CDR3 DNA: TGTGCCAGCAGCCAAGATCCTCAGGGCGGGCGAGATACGCAGTATTTT; CDR3 protein: CASSQDPQGGRDTQYF
V gene: TRBV28; D gene: TRBD1; J gene: TRBJ1-6; clone size: -; CDR3 DNA: TGTGCCAGCAGTTTGGGACAGAGTAATTCACCCCTCCACTTT; CDR3 protein: CASSLGQSNSPLHF